Following are 23 T cell receptor beta chains from one sample sequenced in a study of Ad26.COV2.S vaccination and SARS-CoV-2 variants. Described treatment: roughly 18 received Ad26.COV2.S at low or high dose, single or two shots; 5 received placebo; per-sample allocation not given. At day 63 after the first vaccine or placebo injection, samples were drawn. Data came from immunoSEQ multiplex PCR; TCRdb stores just in-frame clones and leaves some out. The profile shows 400,000 to 500,000 clones, roughly 90% of them singletons. The sample here was peripheral blood, taken in a trial of Ad26.COV2.S vaccine versus placebo. The receptors were gathered from a person aged 18-60 years who received the Ad26.COV2.S COVID-19 vaccine or a placebo.

Note on this clone: This same CDR3 is encoded by further DNA sequences in the sample. The chain recombines TRBV9 with TRBJ1-3, with 10 bases fitting TRBD1. This CDR3 has 16 residues. J lost 4 bases, V lost 3 bases, and 7 bases had no gene match. Germline CDR1 and CDR2: SGDLS and YYNGEE. DNA of the CDR3: TGTGCCAGCAGCGCCGCGGGACAGGGGTTCGGAAACACCATATATTTT. Its translation: CASSAAGQGFGNTIYF.

J is TRBJ2-3 and V is TRBV6-1; D not resolved. The length of the CDR3 is 16 residues. CDR1 is MNHNS, CDR2 SASEGT, per germline. V was cut by 4 bases and J by 2 bases, with 16 bases left in between. CDR3 bases: TGTGCCAGCAGTGTTCCGGGTGGGTCCCCCACAGATACGCAGTATTTT. Protein sequence: CASSVPGGSPTDTQYF.

The chain links TRBV2 to TRBJ2-7; 8 nucleotides match TRBD1. V lost 2 bases to trimming and J lost 5 bases; unmatched junction nucleotides: 5. This CDR3 has 14 amino acids. In germline, CDR1 is SNHLY, CDR2 FYNNEI. The CDR3 coding sequence is TGTGCCAGCAGTGAAACAGGGGGTGGGAACGAGCAGTACTTC. Amino acid sequence: CASSETGGGNEQYF.

The J gene is TRBJ2-1, the V gene TRBV2, with D uncertain. This CDR3 has 11 amino acids. Trimming took off 3 bases at V and 4 bases at J, with 1 base between the two ends. Per germline, CDR1 SNHLY and CDR2 FYNNEI. The CDR3: CASSDYNEQFF. The CDR3 DNA reads TGTGCCAGCAGTGATTACAATGAGCAGTTCTTC.

V and J are TRBV2 and TRBJ1-6, with D maybe TRBD1 (6 bases). Germline-derived CDR1 and CDR2 are SNHLY and FYNNEI. The CDR3 is 15 residues long. V was pared by 7 bases and J by 6 bases, with 16 bases between. The CDR3 coding sequence is TGTGCCAGCACACTACAGGGAAGTCTTAATTCACCCCTCCACTTT. Its translation is CASTLQGSLNSPLHF.

This clone has just one count. The V and J genes are TRBV4-2 and TRBJ2-4, with 8 nucleotides matching TRBD2. The CDR3 contains 22 residues. J gave up 1 base and V 0 bases, and 20 bases lay outside the gene matches. Germline loops: CDR1 LGHNA, CDR2 YNFKEQ. The CDR3 region is CASSQDPGGYRRGVGAKNIQYF. CDR3 coding DNA: TGTGCCAGCAGCCAAGATCCGGGAGGGTATAGGCGGGGGGTGGGCGCCAAAAACATTCAGTACTTC.

This chain uses TRBV19 with TRBJ1-2; 10 nucleotides match TRBD1. CDR1 and CDR2 (germline): LNHDA, SQIVND (reference sequence). The junction had 17 bases not matched to a gene; V was cut back by 5 bases and J by 5 bases. The CDR3 is 18 amino acids. The CDR3 spells CASSDTRPRGQGRYGYTF. CDR3 coding DNA: TGTGCCAGTAGTGACACGCGCCCTCGGGGACAGGGGAGGTATGGCTACACCTTC.

The V call is TRBV11-2, the J call TRBJ2-5; 7 nucleotides agree with TRBD1. CDR3 length equals 15 residues. Germline assignment: CDR1 SGHAT and CDR2 FQNNGV. V gave up 6 bases and J gave up 2 bases; unmatched junction bases: 9. The CDR3, as DNA: TGTGCCAGCAGAAGACCTGGGACAGAGCAAGAGACCCAGTACTTC. Its translation is CASRRPGTEQETQYF. Complete variable domain (other parts from reference TRBV11-2 and TRBJ2-5): EAGVAQSPRYKIIEKRQSVAFWCNPISGHATLYWYQQILGQGPKLLIQFQNNGVVDDSQLPKDRFSAERLKGVDSTLKIQPAKLEDSAVYLCASRRPGTEQETQYFGPGTRLLVL.

Regarding this clone: A read error may produce the germline difference seen at one junction end. The V gene is TRBV7-7, the J gene TRBJ2-5; unclear D gene. The germline V gene encodes CDR1 SSHAT and CDR2 FNYEAQ (reference sequence). The CDR3 length is 13 residues. CDR3: CASSLVTTETQYF. DNA for the CDR3: TGTGCTAGCAGCTTGGTAACTACAGAGACCCAGTACTTC. Together with reference TRBV7-7 and TRBJ2-5, the CDR3 gives the full variable domain: GAGVSQSPRYKVTKRGQDVTLRCDPISSHATLYWYQQALGQGPEFLTYFNYEAQPDKSGLPSDRFSAERPEGSISTLTIQRTEQRDSAMYRCASSLVTTETQYFGPGTRLLVL.

Comments on this clone: A read error may account for a junction end that differs from germline. The CDR3 DNA sequence: TGTGCCAGCAGCCGCCGGGACAGAAACTACGGCTACACCTTC. It encodes CASSRRDRNYGYTF. V gene TRBV7-8 combines with J gene TRBJ1-2; 7 bases align to TRBD1. CDR1 is SGHVS, CDR2 FQNEAQ, per germline. This CDR3 contains 14 residues. The full variable domain, completed using reference TRBV7-8 and TRBJ1-2, is GAGVSQSPRYKVAKRGQDVALRCDPISGHVSLFWYQQALGQGPEFLTYFQNEAQLDKSGLPSDRFFAERPEGSVSTLKIQRTQQEDSAVYLCASSRRDRNYGYTFGSGTRLTVV.

The chain joins TRBV18 to TRBJ2-3; D gene unclear. Germline CDR1 and CDR2: KGHSH and LQKENI. The V gene lost 6 bases and the J gene lost 4 bases, with 8 bases spanning the gap. The CDR3 spans 12 residues. DNA of the CDR3: TGTGCCAGCTCCCAAGAGGCAGATACGCAGTATTTT. Its protein is CASSQEADTQYF.

In its sample, this clone was seen a few times. This chain joins TRBV13 and TRBJ1-1; 9 nucleotides line up with TRBD1. The V and J ends lost 0 bases and 1 base, in that order; junction bases with no gene match: 9. This CDR3 spans 18 amino acids. Germline loops: CDR1 PRHDT, CDR2 FYEKMQ (reference sequence). The CDR3 sequence is CASSLGEPGQGKNTEAFF. CDR3 coding DNA: TGTGCCAGCAGCTTAGGCGAGCCTGGACAGGGGAAGAACACTGAAGCTTTCTTT.

The V and J genes are TRBV2 and TRBJ2-3; D may be TRBD1 (5 bases). The CDR3 covers 13 residues. V lost 4 bases and J 3 bases, leaving 8 bases between the germline ends. From germline, CDR1 is SNHLY and CDR2 FYNNEI. In DNA form, the CDR3 reads TGTGCCAGCAGTGGCCAGGGTACAGATACGCAGTATTTT. Translated: CASSGQGTDTQYF. Full variable domain (remainder filled in from reference TRBV2 and TRBJ2-3): EPEVTQTPSHQVTQMGQEVILRCVPISNHLYFYWYRQILGQKVEFLVSFYNNEISEKSEIFDDQFSVERPDGSNFTLKIRSTKLEDSAMYFCASSGQGTDTQYFGPGTRLTVL.

The chain couples TRBV5-4 to TRBJ1-2, with 9 nucleotides matching TRBD1. CDR3 length: 16 residues. V shed 5 bases and J 3 bases; nucleotides not matched to a gene: 11. CDR1 is SGHNT, CDR2 YYREEE, per germline (reference sequence). Here the CDR3 reads CASRQWTGALYYGYTF. In DNA form, the CDR3 reads TGTGCCAGCAGACAGTGGACAGGGGCACTCTACTATGGCTACACCTTC.

The chain has TRBV3-1 (or the pseudogene TRBV3-2) and TRBJ2-6, with 8 positions matching TRBD1. This CDR3 has 16 residues. CDR1 LGHDT and CDR2 YNNKEL come from the germline V gene (reference sequence). V lost 4 bases to trimming and J lost 8 bases; unmatched junction nucleotides: 10. CDR3 in amino acids: CASSPGWTGWTNVLTF. CDR3 coding DNA: TGTGCCAGCAGCCCGGGTTGGACAGGGTGGACCAACGTCCTGACTTTC.

The V call is TRBV4-3, the J call TRBJ2-3, with a tentative D call TRBD2 (5 bases). Trimming cost V 1 base and J 10 bases, with 15 bases left between them. Germline CDR1 reads LGHNA; CDR2 reads YSLEER. The CDR3 length is 14 residues. CDR3: CASSQGRGSWSQYF. DNA for the CDR3: TGCGCCAGCAGCCAAGGACGGGGTAGTTGGTCGCAGTATTTT.

The chain combines TRBV7-8 with TRBJ2-7, with D unclear. Germline CDR1 is SGHVS and CDR2 is FQNEAQ. Trimming shortened V by 5 bases and J by 2 bases, and 13 bases separated the two germline ends. The CDR3 length is 14 residues. CDR3 region: CASSQYRVAYEQYF. The CDR3 DNA is TGTGCCAGCAGCCAGTATAGGGTAGCCTACGAGCAGTACTTC.

A few counts support this clone. Mismatch with germline at one junction end may stem from a read error. This chain uses TRBV7-7 with TRBJ2-7; a weak D match, TRBD1 (5 bases). CDR1 is SSHAT and CDR2 is FNYEAQ in the germline V gene (reference sequence). The CDR3 length is 15 residues. This chain's CDR3 is CASSPTVYGSRVQYF. The CDR3 bases are TGTGCTAGCAGCCCGACAGTCTACGGTTCTCGTGTGCAGTACTTC.

The chain is built from TRBV2 and TRBJ1-2; 7 nucleotides match TRBD1. V lost 7 bases and J lost 4; bases outside the gene matches: 9. This CDR3 region has 14 residues. Germline V gene data show CDR1 as SNHLY and CDR2 as FYNNEI. CDR3 residues: CASTQEGGTYGYTF. CDR3 coding DNA: TGTGCCAGCACCCAGGAAGGGGGCACCTATGGCTACACCTTC. Supplemented by reference TRBV2 and TRBJ1-2, the full variable domain reads EPEVTQTPSHQVTQMGQEVILRCVPISNHLYFYWYRQILGQKVEFLVSFYNNEISEKSEIFDDQFSVERPDGSNFTLKIRSTKLEDSAMYFCASTQEGGTYGYTFGSGTRLTVV.

This clone was seen once. The J gene is TRBJ2-4, the V gene TRBV19; 7 bases align to TRBD1. The CDR3 is made up of 16 amino acids. The V gene's germline CDR1 is LNHDA and CDR2 SQIVND (reference sequence). V gave up 4 bases and J gave up 2 bases; unmatched junction bases: 8. CDR3 region: CASSTTGALSKNIQYF. Written as DNA, the CDR3 is TGTGCCAGTAGTACTACAGGGGCTTTGTCCAAAAACATTCAGTACTTC.

The chain links TRBV3-1 (or the pseudogene TRBV3-2) to TRBJ2-3; TRBD2 might be the D (5 bases). The CDR3 loop spans 15 amino acids. Germline CDR1 and CDR2: LGHDT and YNNKEL (reference sequence). V gave up 0 bases and J gave up 6 bases, with 13 bases separating them. CDR3 DNA sequence: TGTGCCAGCAGCCAAGATCGACTCCCGGGGGATACGCAGTATTTT. Amino acids: CASSQDRLPGDTQYF.

V is TRBV4-3 and J is TRBJ1-3; tentative D call: TRBD1 (5 bases). V shed 1 base and J shed 0 bases, with 7 bases lying between them. This CDR3 comprises 15 residues. Looked up from germline, CDR1 is LGHNA and CDR2 is YSLEER. The CDR3: CASSQVGASGNTIYF. CDR3 DNA sequence: TGCGCCAGCAGCCAAGTAGGGGCCTCTGGAAACACCATATATTTT.

The V call is TRBV7-9, the J call TRBJ2-1; D may be TRBD1 (6 bases). The germline gives CDR1 SEHNR, CDR2 FQNEAQ (reference sequence). The V end lost 5 bases, the J end lost 0 bases, and 14 bases lay between the germline ends. The CDR3 covers 16 residues. CDR3 sequence: CASSANRASSYNEQFF. The CDR3 DNA is TGTGCCAGCAGCGCGAACAGGGCAAGCTCCTACAATGAGCAGTTCTTC.